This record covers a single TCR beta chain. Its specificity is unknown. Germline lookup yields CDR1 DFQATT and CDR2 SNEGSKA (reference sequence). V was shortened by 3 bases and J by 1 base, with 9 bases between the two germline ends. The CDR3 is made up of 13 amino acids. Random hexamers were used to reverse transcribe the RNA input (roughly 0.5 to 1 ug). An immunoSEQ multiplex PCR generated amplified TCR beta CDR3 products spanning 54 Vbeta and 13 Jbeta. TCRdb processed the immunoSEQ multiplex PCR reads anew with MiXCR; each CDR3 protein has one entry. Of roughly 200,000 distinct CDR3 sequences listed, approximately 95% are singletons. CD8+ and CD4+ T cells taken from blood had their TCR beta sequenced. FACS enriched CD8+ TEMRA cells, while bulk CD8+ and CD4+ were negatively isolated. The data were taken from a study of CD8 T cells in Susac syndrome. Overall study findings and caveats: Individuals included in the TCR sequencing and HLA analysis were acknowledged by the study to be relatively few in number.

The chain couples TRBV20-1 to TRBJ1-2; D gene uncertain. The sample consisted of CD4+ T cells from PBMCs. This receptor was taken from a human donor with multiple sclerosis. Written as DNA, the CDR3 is TGCAGTGCTAGTACAGACTATAACTATGGCTACACCTTC. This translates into CSASTDYNYGYTF.